The next 26 T cell receptor beta chains were all read from a single sample in a study of post-analysis software for immune sequencing data. The TCR beta cDNA libraries carried unique molecular identifiers. TCRdb reprocessed the PCR reads via MiXCR and lists one record per CDR3 protein. The sample includes under 900,000 distinct CDR3 sequences, about 53% of them seen just once. These receptors' antigens are unknown. Study-level results: With TRBV5-6, TRBV5-1 and TRBV20-1 included, 4 to 6 TRBV segments were more frequent in patients than in controls.

Material: blood. These receptors were obtained from a girl aged 5 to 17 with multiple sclerosis.

The chain couples TRBV28 to TRBJ2-7; possible D gene TRBD2, 7 bases. V lost 5 bases and J lost 3, with 17 bases in between. The CDR3 is made up of 15 amino acids. CDR1 is MDHEN and CDR2 is SYDVKM in the germline V gene. The DNA of the CDR3 is TGTGCCAGCAGTCCCCCTTGGGGAGGGGGCTACGAGCAGTACTTC. Encoded protein: CASSPPWGGGYEQYF. Full variable domain (missing parts from reference TRBV28 and TRBJ2-7): DVKVTQSSRYLVKRTGEKVFLECVQDMDHENMFWYRQDPGLGLRLIYFSYDVKMKEKGDIPEGYSVSREKKERFSLILESASTNQTSMYLCASSPPWGGGYEQYFGPGTRLTVT.

The J gene is TRBJ1-1, the V gene TRBV12-3 or TRBV12-4; D is perhaps TRBD1 (5 bases). This CDR3 is 14 amino acids long. V lost 6 bases to trimming and J lost 0 bases, with 11 bases between them. The CDR3 reads CASRRRDLNTEAFF. The DNA of the CDR3 is TGTGCCAGCAGACGCAGGGATCTGAACACTGAAGCTTTCTTT.

V is TRBV15 and J is TRBJ2-3, with 11 bases matching TRBD2. Trimming at V came to 3 bases and at J to 5 bases, leaving 7 bases not matched to a gene. Germline loops: CDR1 LNHNV, CDR2 YYDKDF (reference sequence). The CDR3 runs 16 residues. The CDR3: CATSSSGRARGDTQYF. Written as DNA, the CDR3 is TGTGCCACCAGCAGTAGCGGGAGGGCCAGGGGAGATACGCAGTATTTT.

This chain links TRBV4-1 with TRBJ2-3; D uncertain. V lost 2 bases, J lost 1 base, and 10 bases lay in between. In germline, CDR1 is MGHRA, CDR2 YSYEKL. The CDR3 sequence is 15 residues long. CDR3 sequence (DNA): TGCGCCAGCAGCCAACAACTACGGGGCACAGATACGCAGTATTTT. Translated, it gives CASSQQLRGTDTQYF.

The chain uses TRBV5-1 and TRBJ1-6; 7 bases are a match to TRBD1. The CDR3 totals 15 residues. V dropped 0 bases and J dropped 5; count of bases not matched to a gene: 2. Germline CDR1 is SGHRS and CDR2 is YFSETQ. DNA for the CDR3: TGCGCCAGCAGCTTGGAAGACAGGGATAATTCACCCCTCCACTTT. As protein: CASSLEDRDNSPLHF.

This clonotype occurred many times. J is TRBJ2-7 and V is TRBV6-5; TRBD2 matches 8 bases. The CDR3 sequence is 14 residues long. Germline assignment: CDR1 MNHEY and CDR2 SVGAGI. V dropped 8 bases and J dropped 6; count of bases not matched to a gene: 12. CDR3 region: CASGGTAGVSEQYF. The CDR3 coding sequence is TGTGCCAGCGGGGGCACAGCGGGAGTTTCCGAGCAGTACTTC.

V and J are TRBV5-6 and TRBJ2-3; 7 bases line up with TRBD2. Germline CDR1 is SGHDT and CDR2 is YYEEEE. V shed 4 bases, J shed 5 bases, and the junction held 7 bases outside the gene matches. CDR3 length: 14 residues. CDR3 bases: TGTGCCAGCAGCGGGCGCGGGAGAGTAGATACGCAGTATTTT. Its translation is CASSGRGRVDTQYF.

The chain joins TRBV7-9 to TRBJ2-1, with a possible D match to TRBD2 (6 bases). Germline V lookup: CDR1 SEHNR, CDR2 FQNEAQ (reference sequence). The CDR3 is 13 amino acids. V lost 8 bases and J 15 bases, leaving 23 bases between the germline ends. The CDR3 is CASSRREVNAAFF. The CDR3 coding sequence is TGTGCCAGCTCGAGAAGGGAGGTTAACGCCGCGTTCTTC. Complete variable domain (other parts from reference TRBV7-9 and TRBJ2-1): DTGVSQNPRHKITKRGQNVTFRCDPISEHNRLYWYRQTLGQGPEFLTYFQNEAQLEKSRLLSDRFSAERPKGSFSTLEIQRTEQGDSAMYLCASSRREVNAAFFGPGTRLTVL.

The J gene is TRBJ1-5, the V gene TRBV20-1, with D possibly matching TRBD1 (5 bases). V lost 6 bases and J lost 4, with 16 bases in between. Looked up from germline, CDR1 is DFQATT and CDR2 is SNEGSKA (reference sequence). This CDR3 region has 14 residues. The CDR3 sequence: CSALIGSGNQPQHF. The CDR3 DNA reads as TGCAGTGCCCTAATTGGGTCAGGGAATCAGCCCCAGCATTTT.

This clonotype has only a few counts. The chain has TRBV7-6 and TRBJ1-2; 12 nucleotides line up with TRBD1. V lost 0 bases, J lost 4 bases, and 3 bases stayed unmatched. This CDR3 is built from 16 residues. CDR1 and CDR2 from the germline V gene are SGHVS and FNYEAQ. The CDR3 protein is CASSLAGTGGAYGYTF. The DNA of the CDR3 is TGTGCCAGCAGCTTAGCGGGGACAGGGGGCGCCTATGGCTACACCTTC.

V is TRBV12-3 or TRBV12-4 and J is TRBJ2-1; TRBD2 aligns across 8 bases. The CDR3 is made up of 14 amino acids. V shed 8 bases, J shed 9 bases, and the junction held 12 bases outside the gene matches. CDR3 in amino acids: CASAPGLVSGEQFF. In nucleotides, the CDR3 is TGTGCCAGCGCACCGGGACTAGTATCGGGTGAGCAGTTCTTC.

The rearrangement uses TRBV6-1 and TRBJ2-1; TRBD2 matches at 16 bases. V was clipped by 8 bases and J by 3 bases; unmatched bases: 7. Germline V gene lookup returns CDR1 MNHNS and CDR2 SASEGT. There are 17 residues in the CDR3. CDR3 loop: CASHRGTSGRGYNEQFF. The CDR3 DNA sequence: TGTGCCAGCCATCGAGGGACTAGCGGGAGGGGCTACAATGAGCAGTTCTTC.

The chain employs TRBV12-5 and TRBJ1-5, with a tentative D call TRBD1 (5 bases). Germline V gives CDR1 LGHNT, CDR2 FRNRAP. There are 14 residues in the CDR3. Trimming pared 6 bases from V and 7 bases from J, leaving 16 bases between. The CDR3, as DNA: TGTGCTAGTGGCTCGCGGGGGTTGGACCAGCCCCAGCATTTT. Its translation: CASGSRGLDQPQHF.

CDR3 bases: TGCGCCAGCAGCTCGGGACAGGGGGCTTTCTACAATGAGCAGTTCTTC. It specifies CASSSGQGAFYNEQFF. The chain employs TRBV5-1 and TRBJ2-1, with 12 bases fitting TRBD1. V dropped 3 bases and J dropped 3; count of bases not matched to a gene: 4. Germline V lookup: CDR1 SGHRS, CDR2 YFSETQ. CDR3 length: 16 residues.

This chain connects TRBV20-1 to TRBJ2-5, with 8 bases that match TRBD2. The CDR3 covers 15 residues. Per the germline V gene, CDR1 is DFQATT and CDR2 is SNEGSKA (reference sequence). V lost 4 bases and J lost 2; bases outside the gene matches: 9. Written as DNA, the CDR3 is TGCAGTGCTAAGACCGGGACTAGGGATCAAGAGACCCAGTACTTC. Its protein product is CSAKTGTRDQETQYF.

A word on this clonotype: At one of its ends the junction is not consistent with the germline gene, which may arise from a read error. The chain is built from TRBV7-9 and TRBJ2-1, with a weak D call TRBD2 (6 bases). There are 17 residues in the CDR3. Germline V gives CDR1 SEHNR, CDR2 FQNEAQ (reference sequence). This chain's CDR3 is CASSFISGGSSYNEQFF. CDR3 nucleotides: TGCGCCAGCAGCTTTATAAGCGGAGGGAGCTCCTACAATGAGCAGTTCTTC.

This clonotype was observed at least ten times. The rearrangement links TRBV7-3 to TRBJ2-1, with D possibly TRBD2 on 6 matching bases. The CDR3 extends over 15 amino acids. Per germline, CDR1 SGHTA and CDR2 FQGTGA. Trimming pared 7 bases from V and 2 bases from J, leaving 15 bases between. Written as DNA, the CDR3 is TGTGCCAGCAATCCCGAAGGCGGGGCCTACAATGAGCAGTTCTTC. This gives the protein CASNPEGGAYNEQFF.

The V and J genes are TRBV5-1 and TRBJ2-5, with D tentatively TRBD1 (5 bases). The CDR3 length is 15 residues. The V end lost 4 bases, the J end lost 4 bases, and 17 bases lay between the germline ends. CDR1 is SGHRS and CDR2 is YFSETQ in the germline V gene. The CDR3 region is CASSNQGSVGETQYF. CDR3 DNA: TGCGCCAGCAGCAATCAGGGAAGTGTTGGAGAGACCCAGTACTTC.

The V gene is TRBV10-3, the J gene TRBJ1-2; the D gene is possibly TRBD1 (6 bases). CDR3 length: 16 amino acids. Trimming cost V 3 bases and J 3 bases, with 17 bases left between them. The V gene's germline CDR1 is ENHRY and CDR2 SYGVKD. CDR3 loop: CAISDPGAASYYGYTF. The CDR3 DNA sequence: TGTGCCATCAGTGATCCAGGGGCCGCTTCTTACTATGGCTACACCTTC.

This clonotype was observed a handful of times. This sequence joins TRBV7-2 and TRBJ1-4; D ambiguous. The CDR3 runs 14 residues. The germline V gene encodes CDR1 SGHTA and CDR2 FQGNSA. V was pared by 3 bases and J by 8 bases, with 13 bases between. CDR3 coding DNA: TGTGCCAGCAGCTTTGGAGGACGTGCGGAAAAACTGTTTTTT. Translating it yields CASSFGGRAEKLFF.

This clonotype was seen more than once but under ten times. This chain joins TRBV30 and TRBJ2-6; 7 nucleotides match TRBD2. This CDR3 is built from 18 residues. Germline-derived CDR1 and CDR2 are GTSNPN and SVGIG (reference sequence). V dropped 0 bases and J dropped 0; count of bases not matched to a gene: 8. CDR3 in amino acids: CAWSVLGGFLSGANVLTF. The CDR3 region has the DNA TGTGCCTGGAGTGTACTGGGGGGGTTCCTCTCTGGGGCCAACGTCCTGACTTTC.

V and J are TRBV15 and TRBJ2-5; 7 bases agree with TRBD1. The assigned J gene may be wrong: the sequence end matches TRBJ2-7 better. The CDR3 covers 14 residues. In germline, CDR1 is LNHNV, CDR2 YYDKDF (reference sequence). The CDR3 spells CATSRDRFRYEQYF. CDR3 nucleotides: TGTGCCACCAGCAGGGACAGGTTTCGCTACGAGCAGTACTTC.

J is TRBJ2-7 and V is TRBV20-1; 9 positions agree with TRBD2. The CDR3 extends over 15 amino acids. The germline V gene has CDR1 DFQATT and CDR2 SNEGSKA (reference sequence). Trimming at V came to 4 bases and at J to 4 bases, leaving 11 bases not matched to a gene. CDR3 nucleotide sequence: TGCAGTGCTATAAGTCAGGGGCTAGCGGGGTACGAGCAGTACTTC. It is translated as CSAISQGLAGYEQYF.

This rearrangement joins TRBV5-1 to TRBJ1-1; D unclear. Looked up from germline, CDR1 is SGHRS and CDR2 is YFSETQ. This CDR3 has 13 amino acids. Trimming removed 3 bases from V and 7 bases from J, with 13 bases in between. The CDR3 spells CASSYTGSGEAFF. Written as DNA, the CDR3 is TGCGCCAGCAGCTACACGGGGTCGGGTGAAGCTTTCTTT.

This chain links TRBV4-2 with TRBJ2-3, with D uncertain. CDR1 is LGHNA and CDR2 is YNFKEQ in the germline V gene. This CDR3 contains 14 residues. Trimming took 4 bases from V and 4 from J, leaving 12 bases between them. CDR3 DNA sequence: TGTGCCAGCAGCCCCCCTTCGGGCGCAGATACGCAGTATTTT. Its protein product is CASSPPSGADTQYF.

The chain links TRBV5-1 to TRBJ2-7; 7 bases align to TRBD2. Trimming at V came to 6 bases and at J to 0 bases, leaving 9 bases not matched to a gene. CDR3 length equals 15 residues. Germline V gene data show CDR1 as SGHRS and CDR2 as YFSETQ. In DNA form, the CDR3 reads TGCGCCAGCAAAAGCGGGGCCCTCCTCTCCTACGAGCAGTACTTC. Its translation is CASKSGALLSYEQYF.